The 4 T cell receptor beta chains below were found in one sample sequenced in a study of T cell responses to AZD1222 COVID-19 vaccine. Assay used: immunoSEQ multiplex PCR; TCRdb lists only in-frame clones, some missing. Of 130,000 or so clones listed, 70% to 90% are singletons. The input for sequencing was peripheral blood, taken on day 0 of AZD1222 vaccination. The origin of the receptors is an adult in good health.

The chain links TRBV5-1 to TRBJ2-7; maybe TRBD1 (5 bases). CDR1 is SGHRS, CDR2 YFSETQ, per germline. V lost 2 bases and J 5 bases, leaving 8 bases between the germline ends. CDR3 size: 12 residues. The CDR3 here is CASSLVQDEQYF. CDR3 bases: TGCGCCAGCAGCTTAGTACAGGACGAGCAGTACTTC.

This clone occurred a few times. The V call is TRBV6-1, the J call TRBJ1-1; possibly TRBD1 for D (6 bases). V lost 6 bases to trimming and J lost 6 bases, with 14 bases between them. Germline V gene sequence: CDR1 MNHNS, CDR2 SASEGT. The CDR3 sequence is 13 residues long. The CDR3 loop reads CASSLGGVAEAFF. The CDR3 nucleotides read TGTGCCAGCAGCCTAGGGGGGGTGGCTGAAGCTTTCTTT.

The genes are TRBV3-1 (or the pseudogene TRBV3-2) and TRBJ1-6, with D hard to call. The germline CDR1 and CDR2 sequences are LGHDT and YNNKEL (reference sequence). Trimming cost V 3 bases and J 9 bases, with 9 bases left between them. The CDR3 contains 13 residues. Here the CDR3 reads CASSHPESSPLHF. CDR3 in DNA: TGTGCCAGCAGCCACCCAGAAAGTTCACCCCTCCACTTT.

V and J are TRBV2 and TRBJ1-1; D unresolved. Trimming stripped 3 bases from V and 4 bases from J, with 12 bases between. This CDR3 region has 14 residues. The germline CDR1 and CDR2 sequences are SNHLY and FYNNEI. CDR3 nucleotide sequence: TGTGCCAGCAGTGACAGGATAATGGCCACTGAAGCTTTCTTT. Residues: CASSDRIMATEAFF.